This T cell receptor beta chain was observed in a study of Graves' ophthalmopathy and Graves' hyperthyroidism. Whole-study results and caveats: Sensitivity of approximately 88% and specificity of approximately 81% were achieved when a 13-signature model separated ophthalmopathy from stable hyperthyroidism. In blood, most expanded thyroid clonotypes above 0.001 frequency were also detected.

Researchers turned away patients with other autoimmune diseases, uncontrolled infections, pregnancy or lactation. In its sample, this clonotype was seen many times. What it binds is unknown. Germline V gives CDR1 DFQATT, CDR2 SNEGSKA (reference sequence). J gave up 1 base and V 5 bases, and 3 bases lay outside the gene matches. There are 13 residues in the CDR3. As the template, RNA transcripts were used to amplify TCR beta CDR3 regions. Second-round multiplex PCR followed a first-round RT-PCR using HTBI primers. TCRdb analysed the multiplex PCR reads with MiXCR anew, one entry per CDR3 protein. This table has more than 550,000 distinct CDR3 sequences, roughly 39% appearing once.

This chain connects TRBV20-1 to TRBJ1-1, with 8 bases matching TRBD1. Specimen: peripheral blood. The sequence was collected from an adult man with Graves' ophthalmopathy. The chain's CDR3 is CSAQDRANTEAFF. The CDR3 nucleotides read TGCAGTGCTCAGGACAGGGCGAACACTGAAGCTTTCTTT.